This section outlines one TCR beta chain sequence together with its context. It lacks a known antigen. No base quality information exists; no much larger clone differs at one position. TCR beta CDR3 regions were amplified from RNA transcripts. The first round of RT-PCR for the TCR CDR3 was performed with the HTBI primer set and the Qiagen OneStep RT-PCR kit. Libraries were constructed in a second round of multiplex PCR, after which size selection and purification were performed. Paired-end sequencing of the libraries was performed with 100 bp reads on an Illumina HiSeq2000. The authors processed their data as follows. Raw data were processed with SOAPnuke, discarding reads with adapters, uncalled bases, mean Phred below 15, or no exact constant-primer or identifier match. High-quality paired reads were merged using COPE v1.2.5, and each unique nucleotide sequence was defined as a clonotype. MiTCR v1.1 was used to align clonotypes to the IMGT TRBV, TRBD and TRBJ reference segments. The analysis was restricted to V-J combinations with a frequency above 0.0001, which together covered 98% to 99.2% of the repertoires. The TCS score was defined as the ratio of F50 (clonal expansion) to E x V (chaos), calculated using BLOSUM62-based TCRdist between CDR3 peptides within each V-J. Welch's t-statistics and random forest reduced roughly 540 V-J features to about 13, which were used in a naive Bayes classifier (R e1071). TCRdb reprocessed the public reads (quality trimming at Q25 with fastp, clone calling with MiXCR) and kept in-frame beta chains. One record per CDR3 amino acid sequence lists the most common genes and DNA. The V and J calls were determined by TCRdb, not by the authors. The sample table holds about 480,000 distinct CDR3 sequences, of which 13% to 15% were seen once. The biggest ten clones account for 15% to 20% of the sample.

The data originate from a study of T cells in Graves' hyperthyroidism and ophthalmopathy (dated by TCRdb to between 2019 and 2020). With respect to the entire study: Peripheral blood was collected at initial diagnosis, before any treatment. A discovery cohort of fewer than 110 patients, about 43 with Graves' ophthalmopathy and about 58 with stable Graves' hyperthyroidism, was used to find distinguishing TCR V-J signatures. Prospective prediction of ophthalmopathy was tested in an independent validation cohort consisting of 18 to 20 hyperthyroidism patients and some 17 patients who later progressed to ophthalmopathy. The roughly 90 discovery patients were divided at random into training and test sets in a 7:3 ratio. In addition, the study compared T-cell repertoires in thyroid tissue and in blood from about six Graves' hyperthyroidism patients. After sampling, hyperthyroidism patients received methimazole starting at 30 mg daily, and ophthalmopathy patients received high-dose intravenous methylprednisolone. The paper describes TCR Vbeta CDR3 sequencing of about 140 peripheral blood samples, made up of about 40 ophthalmopathy patients, 70 to 80 hyperthyroidism patients and some 17 progressor patients. Study-wide conclusions, independent of this receptor: Sample size was not statistically predetermined, and investigators were not blinded to group allocation. Most expanded thyroid clonotypes (frequency above 0.001) were also detected in blood, suggesting blood repertoires may reflect thyroid immune responses. In validation, progression to ophthalmopathy was predicted by the model with 70.59% sensitivity and roughly 76% specificity, a median of about 6.4 months before onset. Ophthalmopathy was separated from stable hyperthyroidism by a 13 V-J signature model, with about 88% sensitivity and approximately 81% specificity obtained in cross-validation and 80%/75% obtained in testing.

Stable Graves' hyperthyroidism was defined as the absence of progression to ophthalmopathy over 18 months of follow-up. Hyperthyroidism patients were newly diagnosed, with disease duration under 2 months, and aged 18 to 65 years. Any patient with an uncontrolled infection, another autoimmune disease, pregnancy or lactation was excluded. Diagnoses were established on the basis of clinical symptoms, serum thyroxine and TRAb, thyroid ultrasound, and orbital computed tomography. PBMCs were separated from 10 ml of fresh peripheral blood using Ficoll-Paque density gradient centrifugation. Trizol reagent was used to extract total RNA, and RNA quality was then checked on an Agilent 2100 Bioanalyzer. Taken from cysteine to phenylalanine, the CDR3 has 15 residues. The entry retains the CDR3 DNA only, 45 bases that are in frame from base 1. CDR1 and CDR2 are drawn from the germline V gene: KGHDR, SFDVKD. V loses 4 bases of germline sequence and J loses 8 bases, and the interval between the two ends is 17 bases.

The receptor was derived from a woman aged 18-35 years with Graves' hyperthyroidism. The V and J genes are TRBV24-1 and TRBJ2-1; tentative D gene TRBD2, with 5 bases matching. Sequenced sample: blood. CDR3 protein: CATSDPDQSGHEQFF. At the DNA level, the sequence is TGTGCCACCAGTGACCCTGACCAAAGCGGACATGAGCAGTTCTTC.